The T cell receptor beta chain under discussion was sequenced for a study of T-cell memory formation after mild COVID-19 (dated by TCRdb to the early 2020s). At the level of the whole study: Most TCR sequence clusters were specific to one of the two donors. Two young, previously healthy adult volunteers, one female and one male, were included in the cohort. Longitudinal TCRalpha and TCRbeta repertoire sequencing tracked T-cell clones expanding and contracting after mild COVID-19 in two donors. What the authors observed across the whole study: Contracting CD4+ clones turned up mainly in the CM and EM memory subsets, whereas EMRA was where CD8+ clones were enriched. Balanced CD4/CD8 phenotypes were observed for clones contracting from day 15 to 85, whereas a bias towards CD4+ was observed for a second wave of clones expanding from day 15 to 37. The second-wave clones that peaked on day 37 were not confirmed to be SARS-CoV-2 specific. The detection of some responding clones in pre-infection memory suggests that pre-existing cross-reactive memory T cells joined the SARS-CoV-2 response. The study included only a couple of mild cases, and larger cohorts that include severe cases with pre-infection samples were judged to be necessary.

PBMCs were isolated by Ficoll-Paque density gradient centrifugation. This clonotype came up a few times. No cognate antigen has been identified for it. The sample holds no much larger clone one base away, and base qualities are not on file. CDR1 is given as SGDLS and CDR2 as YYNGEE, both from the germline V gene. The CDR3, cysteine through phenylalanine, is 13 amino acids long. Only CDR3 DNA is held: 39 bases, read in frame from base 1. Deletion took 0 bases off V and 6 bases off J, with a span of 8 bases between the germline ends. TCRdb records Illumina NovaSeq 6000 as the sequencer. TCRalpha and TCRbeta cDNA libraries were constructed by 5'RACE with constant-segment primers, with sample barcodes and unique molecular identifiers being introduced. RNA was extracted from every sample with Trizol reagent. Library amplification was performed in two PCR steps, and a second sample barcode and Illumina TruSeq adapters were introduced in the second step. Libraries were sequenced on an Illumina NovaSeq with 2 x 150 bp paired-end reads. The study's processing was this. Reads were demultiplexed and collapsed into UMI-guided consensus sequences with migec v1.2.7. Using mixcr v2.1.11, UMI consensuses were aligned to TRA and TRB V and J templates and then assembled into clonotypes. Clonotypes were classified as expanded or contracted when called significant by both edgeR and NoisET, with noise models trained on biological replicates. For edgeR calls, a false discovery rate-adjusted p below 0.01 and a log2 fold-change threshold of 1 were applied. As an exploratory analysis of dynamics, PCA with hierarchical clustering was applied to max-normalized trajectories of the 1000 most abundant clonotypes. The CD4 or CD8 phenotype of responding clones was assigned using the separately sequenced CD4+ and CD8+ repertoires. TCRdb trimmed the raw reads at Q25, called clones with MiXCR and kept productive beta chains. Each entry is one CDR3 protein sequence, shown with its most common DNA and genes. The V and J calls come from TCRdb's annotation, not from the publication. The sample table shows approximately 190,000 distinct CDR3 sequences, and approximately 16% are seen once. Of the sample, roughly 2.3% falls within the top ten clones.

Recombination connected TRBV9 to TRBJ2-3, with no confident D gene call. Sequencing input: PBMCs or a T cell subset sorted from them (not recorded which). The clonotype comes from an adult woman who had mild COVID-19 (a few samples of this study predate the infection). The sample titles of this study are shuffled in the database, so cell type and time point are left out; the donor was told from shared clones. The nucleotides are TGTGCCAGCAGCGTAGTGGGATCCGATACGCAGTATTTT. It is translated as CASSVVGSDTQYF.